This T cell receptor beta chain is drawn from a study of blood T cell repertoires in COVID-19. Study background: COVID-19 samples from acute and convalescent phases originated in the United States, Italy and Spain. Sources were T cells, B-cell-depleted T cells, or PBMCs; the material itself was cDNA or gDNA.

The CDR3 is made up of 12 amino acids. Germline-derived CDR1 and CDR2 are SGHNT and YENEEA. Trimming left V 4 bases short and J 8 bases short, with 8 bases between. In the original processing: How many nucleated cells were present was estimated from reference gene primer amplification. This table comes from immunoSEQ multiplex PCR, and its TCRdb copy is limited to in-frame clones, with some not included. V and J calls and clone size are as listed in that table; D and trimming were resolved from the DNA. This repertoire shows approximately 150,000 clones, 87% found once; its top ten account for approximately 40%.

Material: peripheral blood. This receptor was taken from a middle-aged man who had recovered from COVID-19. This chain connects TRBV11-3 to TRBJ2-2; D remains unclear. In nucleotides, the CDR3 is TGTGCCAGCAGCTCCGAGTTTGGGGAGCTGTTTTTT. Protein sequence: CASSSEFGELFF.